The 10 T cell receptor beta chains below come from one sample, sequenced in a study of memory CD4+ T cells and cytomegalovirus serostatus. Only in-frame clones appear in the TCRdb table, and some are missing; sequencing was by immunoSEQ multiplex PCR. This sample yields 55,000 to 80,000 clones, of which 76% are seen a single time; roughly 4.7% belongs to the top ten. The sort gate was single viable CD3+CD4+CD8-CD45RO+ cells for memory CD4+ T cells. Specimen: memory CD4+ T cells from blood. The receptors stem from an adult in good health and CMV-seropositive.

V usage is TRBV7-2 and J usage is TRBJ2-7; TRBD1 aligns across 9 bases. The J segment lost 3 bases and the V segment lost 2 bases, leaving 2 bases of the junction unmatched. Germline V gene lookup returns CDR1 SGHTA and CDR2 FQGNSA. The CDR3 spans 14 residues. The CDR3, as DNA: TGTGCCAGCAGCTTAATGGGACAGGGCTACGAGCAGTACTTC. This gives the protein CASSLMGQGYEQYF.

The chain combines TRBV7-2 with TRBJ2-1; D perhaps matches TRBD1 (6 bases). CDR3 length: 15 amino acids. V lost 3 bases to trimming and J lost 1 base, with 10 bases between them. The germline gives CDR1 SGHTA, CDR2 FQGNSA. CDR3 in amino acids: CASSFPRGSYNEQFF. In DNA form, the CDR3 reads TGTGCCAGCAGCTTTCCAAGGGGGTCCTACAATGAGCAGTTCTTC.

This chain links TRBV10-3 with TRBJ2-3, with D perhaps matching TRBD2 (7 bases). This CDR3 is 17 amino acids long. Trimming removed 7 bases from V and 5 bases from J, with 25 bases in between. CDR1 and CDR2 (germline): ENHRY, SYGVKD. The CDR3 sequence: CAIKRGDKGGPGDTQYF. CDR3 in DNA: TGTGCCATCAAAAGGGGAGATAAGGGGGGGCCGGGAGATACGCAGTATTTT.

V is TRBV6-1 and J is TRBJ1-2; D ambiguous. CDR1 and CDR2 from the germline V gene are MNHNS and SASEGT. The V end lost 0 bases, the J end lost 3 bases, and 8 bases lay between the germline ends. The CDR3 consists of 14 residues. The DNA of the CDR3 is TGTGCCAGCAGTGAAGCGCTTCGGCACTATGGCTACACCTTC. Its translation: CASSEALRHYGYTF.

V is TRBV18 and J is TRBJ2-2; no clear D gene. Deletions cut 2 bases from V and 7 bases from J, with 8 bases between. Germline V gene data show CDR1 as KGHSH and CDR2 as LQKENI. The CDR3 runs to 13 residues. The CDR3: CASSPWAGGELFF. CDR3 nucleotides: TGTGCCAGCTCACCATGGGCAGGCGGGGAGCTGTTTTTT.

This clone turned up a few times. The chain has TRBV19 and TRBJ1-2; 8 bases line up with TRBD1. With V trimmed by 5 bases and J by 1 base, 6 bases remained unmatched. The CDR3 extends over 15 amino acids. The germline gives CDR1 LNHDA, CDR2 SQIVND (reference sequence). CDR3 loop: CASSSQTGVNYGYTF. The CDR3 region has the DNA TGTGCCAGTAGTTCACAGACAGGGGTTAACTATGGCTACACCTTC.

The V and J genes are TRBV30 and TRBJ1-3; D possibly corresponds to TRBD1 (5 bases). V gave up 4 bases and J gave up 4 bases, with 14 bases separating them. The CDR3 covers 14 residues. Germline loops: CDR1 GTSNPN, CDR2 SVGIG (reference sequence). CDR3 residues: CAWTRDLLGNTIYF. CDR3 bases: TGTGCCTGGACCCGGGACCTACTCGGAAACACCATATATTTT.

The genes are TRBV30 and TRBJ1-5; 8 nucleotides agree with TRBD1. CDR3 size: 14 residues. The J segment lost 4 bases and the V segment lost 6 bases, leaving 8 bases of the junction unmatched. Germline V gene sequence: CDR1 GTSNPN, CDR2 SVGIG (reference sequence). CDR3 nucleotides: TGTGCCTGCTCCGAGCGGACAGGGAATCAGCCCCAGCATTTT. This sequence encodes CACSERTGNQPQHF.

This clone was picked up one time. The CDR3: CASSLGYSNQPQHF. The DNA for the CDR3 is TGCGCCAGCAGCCTTGGATATAGCAATCAGCCCCAGCATTTT. This chain connects TRBV4-3 to TRBJ1-5; D gene ambiguous. The V and J ends lost 4 bases and 0 bases respectively, with 7 bases between them. This CDR3 contains 14 residues. Germline V CDR1 and CDR2: LGHNA, YSLEER.

The chain links TRBV7-2 to TRBJ2-2; D gene ambiguous. The CDR3 covers 14 residues. V was trimmed by 3 bases and J by 4 bases, leaving 9 bases between them. Germline CDR1 is SGHTA and CDR2 is FQGNSA. The CDR3 sequence: CASSFLPGTGELFF. The CDR3, as DNA: TGTGCCAGCAGCTTCCTGCCAGGCACCGGGGAGCTGTTTTTT.